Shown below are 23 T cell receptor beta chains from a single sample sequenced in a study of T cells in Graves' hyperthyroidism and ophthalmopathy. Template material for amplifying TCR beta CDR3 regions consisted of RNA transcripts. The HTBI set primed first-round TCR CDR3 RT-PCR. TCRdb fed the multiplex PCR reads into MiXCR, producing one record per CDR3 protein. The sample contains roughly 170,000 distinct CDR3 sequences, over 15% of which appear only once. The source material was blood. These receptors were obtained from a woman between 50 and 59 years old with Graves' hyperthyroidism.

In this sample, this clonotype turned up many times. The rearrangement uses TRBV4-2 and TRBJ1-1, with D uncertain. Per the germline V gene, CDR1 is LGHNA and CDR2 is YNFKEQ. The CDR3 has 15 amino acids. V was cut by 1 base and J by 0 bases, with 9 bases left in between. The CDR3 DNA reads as TGTGCCAGCAGCCAAGCTGACGTATTGAACACTGAAGCTTTCTTT. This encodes CASSQADVLNTEAFF.

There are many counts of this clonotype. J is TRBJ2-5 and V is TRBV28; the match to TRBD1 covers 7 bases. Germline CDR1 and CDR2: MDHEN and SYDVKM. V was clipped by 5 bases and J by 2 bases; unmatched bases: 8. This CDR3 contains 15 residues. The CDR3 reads CASSITGVGQETQYF. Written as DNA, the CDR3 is TGTGCCAGCAGTATTACAGGGGTGGGGCAAGAGACCCAGTACTTC.

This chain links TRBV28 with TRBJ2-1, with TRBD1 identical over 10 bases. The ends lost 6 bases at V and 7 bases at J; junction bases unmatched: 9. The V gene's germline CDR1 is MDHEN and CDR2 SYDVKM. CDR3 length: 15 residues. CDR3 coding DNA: TGTGCCAGCAGCCCCTTTAGGACAGGGGGTAATGAGCAGTTCTTC. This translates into CASSPFRTGGNEQFF.

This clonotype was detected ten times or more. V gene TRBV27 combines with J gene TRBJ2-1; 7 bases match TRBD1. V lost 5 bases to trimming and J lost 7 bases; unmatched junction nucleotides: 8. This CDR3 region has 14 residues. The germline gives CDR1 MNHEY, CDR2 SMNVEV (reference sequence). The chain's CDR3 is CASSLNRGPNEQFF. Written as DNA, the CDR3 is TGTGCCAGCAGTCTAAACAGGGGACCGAATGAGCAGTTCTTC.

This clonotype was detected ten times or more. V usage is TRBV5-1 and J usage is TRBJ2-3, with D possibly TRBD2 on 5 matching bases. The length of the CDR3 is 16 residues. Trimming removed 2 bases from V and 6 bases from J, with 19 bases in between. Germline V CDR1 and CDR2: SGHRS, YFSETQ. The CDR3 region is CASSLSDYPTLDTQYF. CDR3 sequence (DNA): TGCGCCAGCAGCTTATCCGACTACCCCACCCTGGATACGCAGTATTTT. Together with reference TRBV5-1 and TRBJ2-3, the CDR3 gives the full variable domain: KAGVTQTPRYLIKTRGQQVTLSCSPISGHRSVSWYQQTPGQGLQFLFEYFSETQRNKGNFPGRFSGRQFSNSRSEMNVSTLELGDSALYLCASSLSDYPTLDTQYFGPGTRLTVL.

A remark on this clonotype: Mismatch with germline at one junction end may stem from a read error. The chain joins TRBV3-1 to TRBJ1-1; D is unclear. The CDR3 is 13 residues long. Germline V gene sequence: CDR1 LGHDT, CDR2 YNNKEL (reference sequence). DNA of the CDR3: TGTGCCGGCAGCCAAGAAGGGTCGTTAGAAGCTTTCTTT. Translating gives CAGSQEGSLEAFF.

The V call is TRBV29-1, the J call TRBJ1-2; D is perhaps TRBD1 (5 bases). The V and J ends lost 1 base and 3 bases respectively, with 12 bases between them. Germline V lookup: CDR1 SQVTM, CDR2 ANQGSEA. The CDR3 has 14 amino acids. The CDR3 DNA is TGCAGCGTTGAAGTACCCAGGGACGACTATGGCTACACCTTC. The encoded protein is CSVEVPRDDYGYTF.

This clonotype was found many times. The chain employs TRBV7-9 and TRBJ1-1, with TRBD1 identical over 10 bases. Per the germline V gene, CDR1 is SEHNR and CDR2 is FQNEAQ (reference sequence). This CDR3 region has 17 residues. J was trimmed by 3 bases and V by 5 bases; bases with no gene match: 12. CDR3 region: CASSPDRGRKGHTEAFF. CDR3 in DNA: TGTGCCAGCAGCCCCGACAGGGGGCGGAAAGGGCACACTGAAGCTTTCTTT.

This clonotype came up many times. The DNA of the CDR3 is TGTGCCAGCAGCTGGCCTGGGACGGGCTATGGCTACACCTTC. It is translated as CASSWPGTGYGYTF. The chain couples TRBV11-2 to TRBJ1-2; D perhaps matches TRBD1 (5 bases). This CDR3 contains 14 residues. Between the trimmed V and J ends, which lost 4 bases and 4 bases, there was a span of 13 bases. Germline V gives CDR1 SGHAT, CDR2 FQNNGV.

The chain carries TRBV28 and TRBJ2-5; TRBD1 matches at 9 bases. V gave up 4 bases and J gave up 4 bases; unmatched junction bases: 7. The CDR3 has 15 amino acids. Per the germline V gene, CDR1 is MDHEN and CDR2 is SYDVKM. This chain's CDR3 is CASSYTGTGRETQYF. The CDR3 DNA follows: TGTGCCAGCAGTTATACCGGGACAGGGCGAGAGACCCAGTACTTC.

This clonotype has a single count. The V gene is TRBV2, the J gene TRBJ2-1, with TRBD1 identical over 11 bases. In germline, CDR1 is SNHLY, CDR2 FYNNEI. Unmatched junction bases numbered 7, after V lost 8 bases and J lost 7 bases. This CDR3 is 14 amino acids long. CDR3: CASFGQGALNEQFF. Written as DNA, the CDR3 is TGTGCCAGCTTTGGACAGGGGGCTCTGAATGAGCAGTTCTTC.

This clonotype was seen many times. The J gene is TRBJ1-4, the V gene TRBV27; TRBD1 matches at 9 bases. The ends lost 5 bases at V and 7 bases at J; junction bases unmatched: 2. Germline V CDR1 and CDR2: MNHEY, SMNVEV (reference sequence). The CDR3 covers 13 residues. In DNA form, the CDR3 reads TGTGCCAGCAGTCGACAGGGGGGTGAAAAACTGTTTTTT. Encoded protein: CASSRQGGEKLFF.

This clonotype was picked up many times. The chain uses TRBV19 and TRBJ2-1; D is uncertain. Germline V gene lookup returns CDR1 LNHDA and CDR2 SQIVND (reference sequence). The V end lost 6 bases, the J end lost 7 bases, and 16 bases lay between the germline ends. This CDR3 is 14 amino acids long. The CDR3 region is CASRSVPNRNEQFF. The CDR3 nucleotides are TGTGCCAGTAGGAGCGTACCTAATCGGAATGAGCAGTTCTTC.

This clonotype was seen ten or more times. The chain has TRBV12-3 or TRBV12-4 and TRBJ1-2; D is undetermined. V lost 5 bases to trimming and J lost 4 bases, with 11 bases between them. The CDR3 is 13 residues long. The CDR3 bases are TGTGCCAGCAGTCCCAGACGAGTCTATGGCTACACCTTC. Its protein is CASSPRRVYGYTF.

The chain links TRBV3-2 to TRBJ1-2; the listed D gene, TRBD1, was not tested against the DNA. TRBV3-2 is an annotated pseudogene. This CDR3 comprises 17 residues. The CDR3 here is CAGSQGLLGQDLYGYTF. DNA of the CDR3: TGTGCCGGCAGCCAAGGTTTGCTCGGACAGGACCTCTATGGCTACACCTTC.

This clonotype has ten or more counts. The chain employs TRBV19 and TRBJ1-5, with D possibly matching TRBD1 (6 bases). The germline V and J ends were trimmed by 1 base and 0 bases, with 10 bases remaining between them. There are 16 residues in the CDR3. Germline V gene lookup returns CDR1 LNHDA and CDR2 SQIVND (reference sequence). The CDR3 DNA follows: TGTGCCAGTAGTATAGTCGGACAGCCTAGCAATCAGCCCCAGCATTTT. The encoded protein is CASSIVGQPSNQPQHF.

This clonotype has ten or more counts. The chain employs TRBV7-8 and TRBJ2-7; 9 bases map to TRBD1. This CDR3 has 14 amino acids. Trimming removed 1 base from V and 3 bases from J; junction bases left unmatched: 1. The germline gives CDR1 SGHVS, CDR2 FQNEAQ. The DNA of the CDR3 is TGTGCCAGCAGCTTAGTGACAGGGGGCTACGAGCAGTACTTC. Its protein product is CASSLVTGGYEQYF.

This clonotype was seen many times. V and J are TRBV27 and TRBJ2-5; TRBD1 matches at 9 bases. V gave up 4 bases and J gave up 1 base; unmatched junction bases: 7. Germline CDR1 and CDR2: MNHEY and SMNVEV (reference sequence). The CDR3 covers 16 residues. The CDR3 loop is CASSSAGTGLQETQYF. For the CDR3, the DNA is TGTGCCAGCAGTTCCGCCGGGACAGGGCTCCAAGAGACCCAGTACTTC.

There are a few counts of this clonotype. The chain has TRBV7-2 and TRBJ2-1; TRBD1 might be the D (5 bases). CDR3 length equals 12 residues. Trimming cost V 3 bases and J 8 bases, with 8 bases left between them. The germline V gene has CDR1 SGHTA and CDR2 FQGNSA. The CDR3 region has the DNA TGTGCCAGCAGCTTGCAAGGGGATGAGCAGTTCTTC. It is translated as CASSLQGDEQFF. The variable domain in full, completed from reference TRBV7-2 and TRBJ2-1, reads GAGVSQSPSNKVTEKGKDVELRCDPISGHTALYWYRQSLGQGLEFLIYFQGNSAPDKSGLPSDRFSAERTGGSVSTLTIQRTQQEDSAVYLCASSLQGDEQFFGPGTRLTVL.

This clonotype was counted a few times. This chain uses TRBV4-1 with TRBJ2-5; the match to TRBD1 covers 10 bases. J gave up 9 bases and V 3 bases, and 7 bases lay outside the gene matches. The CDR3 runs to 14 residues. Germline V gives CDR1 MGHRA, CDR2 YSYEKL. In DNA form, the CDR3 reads TGCGCCAGCAGCCAGCCGGGACAGGGGCCAGCCCAGTACTTC. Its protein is CASSQPGQGPAQYF.

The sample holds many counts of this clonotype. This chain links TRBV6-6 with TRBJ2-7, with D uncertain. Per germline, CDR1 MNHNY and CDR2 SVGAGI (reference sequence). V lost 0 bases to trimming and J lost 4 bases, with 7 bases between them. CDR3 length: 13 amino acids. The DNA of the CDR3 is TGTGCCAGCAGTTACTCCTATGGGTACGAGCAGTACTTC. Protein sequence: CASSYSYGYEQYF.

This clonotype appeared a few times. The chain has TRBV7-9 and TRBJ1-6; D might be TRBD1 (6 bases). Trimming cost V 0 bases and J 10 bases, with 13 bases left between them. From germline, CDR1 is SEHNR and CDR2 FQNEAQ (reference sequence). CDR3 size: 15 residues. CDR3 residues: CASSLAQGSNSPLHF. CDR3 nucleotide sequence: TGTGCCAGCAGCTTAGCTCAGGGGAGTAACTCACCCCTCCACTTT.

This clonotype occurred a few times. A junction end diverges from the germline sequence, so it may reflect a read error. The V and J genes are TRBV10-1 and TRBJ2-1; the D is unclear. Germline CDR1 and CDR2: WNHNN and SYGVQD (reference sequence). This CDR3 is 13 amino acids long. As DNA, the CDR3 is TGCGCCAGCAGTGAGTCGGCCTCCAATGAGCGGTTCTTC. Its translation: CASSESASNERFF.